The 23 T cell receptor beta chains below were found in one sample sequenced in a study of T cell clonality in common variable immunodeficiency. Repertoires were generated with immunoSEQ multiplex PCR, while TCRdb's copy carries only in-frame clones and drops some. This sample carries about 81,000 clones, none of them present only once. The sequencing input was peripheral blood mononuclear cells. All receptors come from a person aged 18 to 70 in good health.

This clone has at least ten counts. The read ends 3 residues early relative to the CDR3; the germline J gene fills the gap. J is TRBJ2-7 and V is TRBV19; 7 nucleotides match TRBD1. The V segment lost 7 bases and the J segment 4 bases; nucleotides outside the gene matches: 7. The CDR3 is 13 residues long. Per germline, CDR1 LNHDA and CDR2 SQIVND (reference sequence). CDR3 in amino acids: CASTEGDSYEQYF. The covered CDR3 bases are TGTGCCAGTACCGAGGGGGACAGTTACGAG.

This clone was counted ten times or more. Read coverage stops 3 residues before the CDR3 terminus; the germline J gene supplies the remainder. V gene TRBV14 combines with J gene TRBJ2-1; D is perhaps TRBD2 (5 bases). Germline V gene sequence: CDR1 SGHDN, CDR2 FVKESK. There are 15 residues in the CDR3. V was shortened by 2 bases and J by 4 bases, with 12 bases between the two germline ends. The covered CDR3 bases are TGTGCCAGCAGCCAATTAGGAGGAGCGTACAATGAG. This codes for CASSQLGGAYNE. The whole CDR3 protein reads CASSQLGGAYNEQFF.

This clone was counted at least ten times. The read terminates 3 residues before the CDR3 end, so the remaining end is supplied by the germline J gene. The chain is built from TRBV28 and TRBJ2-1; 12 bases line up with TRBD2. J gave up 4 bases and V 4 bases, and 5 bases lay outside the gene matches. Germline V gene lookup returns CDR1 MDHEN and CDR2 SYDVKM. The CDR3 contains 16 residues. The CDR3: CASSSLTSGSYNEQFF. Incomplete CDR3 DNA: TGTGCCAGCAGTTCACTGACTAGCGGGAGTTACAATGAG.

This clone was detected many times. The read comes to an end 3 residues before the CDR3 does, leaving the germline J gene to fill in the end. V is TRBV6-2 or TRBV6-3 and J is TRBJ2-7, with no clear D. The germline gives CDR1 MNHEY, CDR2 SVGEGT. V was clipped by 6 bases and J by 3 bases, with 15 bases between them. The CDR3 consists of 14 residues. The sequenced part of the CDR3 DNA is TGTGCCAGCAGAACCGGAAACTCGGGCTACGAG. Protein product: CASRTGNSGYE. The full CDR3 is CASRTGNSGYEQYF.

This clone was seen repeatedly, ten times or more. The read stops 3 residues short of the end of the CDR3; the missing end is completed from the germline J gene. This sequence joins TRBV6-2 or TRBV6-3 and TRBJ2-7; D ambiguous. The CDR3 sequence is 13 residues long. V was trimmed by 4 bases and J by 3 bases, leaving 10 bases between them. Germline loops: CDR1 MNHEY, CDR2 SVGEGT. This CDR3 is CASSFRSGYEQYF. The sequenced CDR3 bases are TGTGCCAGCAGTTTCCGATCCGGCTACGAG.

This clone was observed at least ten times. The DNA read from the CDR3 is TGTGCCACCGCCCAGGGTGGAAACACC. Amino acids: CATAQGGNT. The full CDR3 is CATAQGGNTIYF. This rearrangement joins TRBV12-3 or TRBV12-4 to TRBJ1-3, with D possibly TRBD1 on 5 matching bases. From the germline J gene comes the end of the CDR3, since the read stops 3 residues before it. Trimming cost V 10 bases and J 3 bases, with 10 bases left between them. CDR3 length: 12 residues.

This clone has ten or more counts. The CDR3 bases that were read are TGCGCCAGCAGCTTAGGGGCCGAGGACTTAGCGGGAGATCACGAG. This sequence encodes CASSLGAEDLAGDHE. The whole CDR3 sequence reads CASSLGAEDLAGDHEQYF. The J gene is TRBJ2-7, the V gene TRBV5-1, with 9 bases fitting TRBD2. The observed sequence ends 3 residues before the CDR3 terminus, with the missing tail filled in from the germline J gene. With 2 bases clipped from V and 5 bases from J, the junction kept 17 bases outside the gene matches. Germline V gene data show CDR1 as SGHRS and CDR2 as YFSETQ. CDR3 size: 18 residues.

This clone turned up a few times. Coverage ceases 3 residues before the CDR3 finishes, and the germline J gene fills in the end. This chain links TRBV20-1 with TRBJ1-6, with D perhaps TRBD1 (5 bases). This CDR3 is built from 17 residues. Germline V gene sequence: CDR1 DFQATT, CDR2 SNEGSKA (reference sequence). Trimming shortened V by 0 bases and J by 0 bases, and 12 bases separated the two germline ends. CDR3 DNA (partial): TGCAGTGCTAGAGATGAGGCAGGGAGCTCCTATAATTCACCC. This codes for CSARDEAGSSYNSP. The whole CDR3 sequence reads CSARDEAGSSYNSPLHF.

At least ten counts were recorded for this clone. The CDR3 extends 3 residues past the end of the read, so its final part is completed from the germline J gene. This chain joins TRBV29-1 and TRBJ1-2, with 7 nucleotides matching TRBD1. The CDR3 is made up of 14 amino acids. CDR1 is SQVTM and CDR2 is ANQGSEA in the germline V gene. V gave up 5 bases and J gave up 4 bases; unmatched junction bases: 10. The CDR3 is CSVRVSRGPYGYTF. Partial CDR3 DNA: TGCAGCGTTAGGGTGTCGAGGGGGCCCTATGGC.

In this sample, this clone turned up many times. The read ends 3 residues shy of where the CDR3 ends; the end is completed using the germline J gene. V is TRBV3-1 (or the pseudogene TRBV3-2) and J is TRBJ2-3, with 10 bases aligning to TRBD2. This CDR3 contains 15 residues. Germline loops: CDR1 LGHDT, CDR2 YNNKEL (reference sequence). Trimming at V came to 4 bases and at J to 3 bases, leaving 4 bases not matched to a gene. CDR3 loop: CASSPIAGGTDTQYF. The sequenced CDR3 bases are TGTGCCAGCAGCCCTATAGCGGGAGGAACAGATACG.

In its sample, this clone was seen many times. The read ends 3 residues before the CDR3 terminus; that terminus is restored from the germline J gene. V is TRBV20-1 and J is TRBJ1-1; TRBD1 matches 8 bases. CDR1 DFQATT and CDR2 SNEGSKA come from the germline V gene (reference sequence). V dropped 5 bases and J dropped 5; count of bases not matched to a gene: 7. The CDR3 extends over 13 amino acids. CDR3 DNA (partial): TGCAGTGCTTCGGGACAGGCAGGGACTGAA. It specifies CSASGQAGTE. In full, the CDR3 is CSASGQAGTEAFF.

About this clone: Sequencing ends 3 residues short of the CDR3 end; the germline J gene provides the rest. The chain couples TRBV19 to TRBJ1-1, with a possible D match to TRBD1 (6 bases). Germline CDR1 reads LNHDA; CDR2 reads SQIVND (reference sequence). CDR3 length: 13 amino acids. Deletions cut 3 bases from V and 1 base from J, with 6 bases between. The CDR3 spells CASSMGANTEAFF. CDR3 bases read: TGTGCCAGTAGTATGGGGGCGAACACTGAA.

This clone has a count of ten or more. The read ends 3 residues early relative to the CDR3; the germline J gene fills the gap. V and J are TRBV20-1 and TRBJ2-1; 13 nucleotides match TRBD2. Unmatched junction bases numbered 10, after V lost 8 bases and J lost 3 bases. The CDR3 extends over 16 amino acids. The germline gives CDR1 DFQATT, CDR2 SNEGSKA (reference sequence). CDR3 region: CSLSGLAGVNYNEQFF. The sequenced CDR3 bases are TGCAGTTTATCTGGACTAGCGGGGGTTAACTACAATGAG.

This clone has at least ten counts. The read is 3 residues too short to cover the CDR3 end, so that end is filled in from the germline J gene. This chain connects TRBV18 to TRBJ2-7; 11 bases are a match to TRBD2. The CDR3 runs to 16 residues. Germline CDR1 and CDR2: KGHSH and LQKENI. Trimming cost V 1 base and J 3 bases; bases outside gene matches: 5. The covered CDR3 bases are TGTGCCAGCTCACCACTGACTAGCGGGATTGGCTACGAG. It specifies CASSPLTSGIGYE. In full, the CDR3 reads CASSPLTSGIGYEQYF.

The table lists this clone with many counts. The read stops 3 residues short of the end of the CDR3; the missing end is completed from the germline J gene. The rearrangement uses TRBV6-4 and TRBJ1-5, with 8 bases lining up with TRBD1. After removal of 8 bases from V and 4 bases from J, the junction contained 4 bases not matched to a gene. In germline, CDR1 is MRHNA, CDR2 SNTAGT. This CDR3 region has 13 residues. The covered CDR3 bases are TGTGCCAGCCGGACAGGGCGGAATCAGCCC. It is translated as CASRTGRNQP. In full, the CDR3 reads CASRTGRNQPQHF.

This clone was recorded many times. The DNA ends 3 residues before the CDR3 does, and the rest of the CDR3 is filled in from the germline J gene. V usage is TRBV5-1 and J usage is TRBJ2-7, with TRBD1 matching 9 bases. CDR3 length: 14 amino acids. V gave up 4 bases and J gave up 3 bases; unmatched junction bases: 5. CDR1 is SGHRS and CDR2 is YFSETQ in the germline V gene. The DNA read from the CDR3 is TGCGCCAGCAGCCTCCCGGGACAGGGCTACGAG. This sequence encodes CASSLPGQGYE. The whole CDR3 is CASSLPGQGYEQYF.

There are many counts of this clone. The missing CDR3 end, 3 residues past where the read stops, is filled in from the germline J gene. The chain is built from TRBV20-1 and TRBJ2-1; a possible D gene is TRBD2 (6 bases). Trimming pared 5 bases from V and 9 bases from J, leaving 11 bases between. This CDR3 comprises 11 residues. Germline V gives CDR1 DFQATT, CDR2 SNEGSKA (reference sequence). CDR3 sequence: CSAWGLGEQFF. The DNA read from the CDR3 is TGCAGTGCTTGGGGACTGGGTGAG.

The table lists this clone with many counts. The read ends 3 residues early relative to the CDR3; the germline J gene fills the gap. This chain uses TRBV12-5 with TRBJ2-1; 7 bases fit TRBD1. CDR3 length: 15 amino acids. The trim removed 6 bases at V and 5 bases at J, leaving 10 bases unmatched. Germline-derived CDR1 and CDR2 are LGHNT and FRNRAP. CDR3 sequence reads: CASGPDRIDHNEQFF. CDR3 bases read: TGTGCTAGTGGACCGGACAGGATTGACCACAATGAG.

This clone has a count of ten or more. The CDR3 bases that were read are TGTGCCAGTAGAAAGGGGACTAGCGGGAGTATCCAGCCCTACGAG. Residues: CASRKGTSGSIQPYE. The entire CDR3 is CASRKGTSGSIQPYEQYF. V is TRBV19 and J is TRBJ2-7, with 14 positions matching TRBD2. The read ends 3 residues early relative to the CDR3; the germline J gene fills the gap. Unmatched junction bases numbered 12, after V lost 6 bases and J lost 2 bases. The CDR3 spans 18 residues. Germline V lookup: CDR1 LNHDA, CDR2 SQIVND (reference sequence).

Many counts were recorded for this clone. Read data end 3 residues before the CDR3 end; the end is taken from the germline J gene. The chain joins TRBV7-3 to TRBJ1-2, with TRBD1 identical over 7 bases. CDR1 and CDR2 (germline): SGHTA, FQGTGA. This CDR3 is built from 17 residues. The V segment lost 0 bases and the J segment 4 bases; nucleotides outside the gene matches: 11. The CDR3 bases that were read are TGTGCCAGCAGCTTAACTGGGACAGCCGACACCCGCTATGGC. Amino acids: CASSLTGTADTRYG. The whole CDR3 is CASSLTGTADTRYGYTF.

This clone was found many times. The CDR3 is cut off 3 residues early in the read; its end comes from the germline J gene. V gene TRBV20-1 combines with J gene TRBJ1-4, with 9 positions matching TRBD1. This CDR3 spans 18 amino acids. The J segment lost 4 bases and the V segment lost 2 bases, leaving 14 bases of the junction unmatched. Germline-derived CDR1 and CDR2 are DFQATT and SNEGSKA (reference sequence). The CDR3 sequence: CSARTYRDRVYGNEKLFF. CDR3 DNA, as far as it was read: TGCAGTGCTAGAACCTACCGGGACAGGGTTTATGGTAATGAAAAA.

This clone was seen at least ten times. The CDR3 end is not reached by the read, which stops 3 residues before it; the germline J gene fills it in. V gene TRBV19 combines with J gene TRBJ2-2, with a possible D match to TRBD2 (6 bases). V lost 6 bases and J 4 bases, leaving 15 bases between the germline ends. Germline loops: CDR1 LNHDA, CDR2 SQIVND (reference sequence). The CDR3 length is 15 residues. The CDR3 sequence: CASRRGPKGTGELFF. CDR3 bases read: TGTGCCAGTAGGCGGGGACCAAAGGGCACCGGGGAG.

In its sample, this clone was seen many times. The DNA read from the CDR3 is TGTGCCATCGGCTTGGGACTAGCGGGAGTACCCCGCGAG. This encodes CAIGLGLAGVPRE. The entire CDR3 reads CAIGLGLAGVPREQYF. The chain couples TRBV10-3 to TRBJ2-7, with 14 bases fitting TRBD2. The read ends 3 residues early relative to the CDR3; the germline J gene fills the gap. The germline V gene has CDR1 ENHRY and CDR2 SYGVKD. J was trimmed by 6 bases and V by 8 bases; bases with no gene match: 12. The CDR3 runs to 16 residues.